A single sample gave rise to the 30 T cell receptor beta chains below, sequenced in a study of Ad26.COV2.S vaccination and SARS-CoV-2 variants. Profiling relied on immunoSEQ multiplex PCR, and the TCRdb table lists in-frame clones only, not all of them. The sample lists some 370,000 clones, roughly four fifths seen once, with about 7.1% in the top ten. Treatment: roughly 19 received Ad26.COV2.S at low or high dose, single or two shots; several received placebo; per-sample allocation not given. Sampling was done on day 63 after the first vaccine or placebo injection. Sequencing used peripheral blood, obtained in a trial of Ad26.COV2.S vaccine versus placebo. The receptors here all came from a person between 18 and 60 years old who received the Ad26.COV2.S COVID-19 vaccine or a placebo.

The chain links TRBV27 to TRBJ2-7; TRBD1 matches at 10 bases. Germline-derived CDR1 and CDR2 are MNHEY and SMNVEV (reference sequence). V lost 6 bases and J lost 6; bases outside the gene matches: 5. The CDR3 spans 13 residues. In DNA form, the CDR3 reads TGTGCCAGCAGGACAGGGGGCGCGGGCGAGCAGTACTTC. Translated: CASRTGGAGEQYF.

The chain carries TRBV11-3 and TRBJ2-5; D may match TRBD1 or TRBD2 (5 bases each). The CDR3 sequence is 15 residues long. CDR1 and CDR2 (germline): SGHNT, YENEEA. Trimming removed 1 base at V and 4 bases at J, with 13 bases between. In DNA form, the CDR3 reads TGTGCCAGCAGCTTAGTCTGGGACGGCCGAGAGACCCAGTACTTC. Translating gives CASSLVWDGRETQYF.

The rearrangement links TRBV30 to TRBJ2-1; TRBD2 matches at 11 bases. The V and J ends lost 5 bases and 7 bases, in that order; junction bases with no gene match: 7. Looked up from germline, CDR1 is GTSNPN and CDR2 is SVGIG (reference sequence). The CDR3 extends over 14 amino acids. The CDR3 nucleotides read TGTGCCTGGGCCACTAGCGGGAGAAGTAATGAGCAGTTCTTC. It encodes CAWATSGRSNEQFF. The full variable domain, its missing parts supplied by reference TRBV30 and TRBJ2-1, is SQTIHQWPATLVQPVGSPLSLECTVEGTSNPNLYWYRQAAGRGLQLLFYSVGIGQISSEVPQNLSASRPQDRQFILSSKKLLLSDSGFYLCAWATSGRSNEQFFGPGTRLTVL.

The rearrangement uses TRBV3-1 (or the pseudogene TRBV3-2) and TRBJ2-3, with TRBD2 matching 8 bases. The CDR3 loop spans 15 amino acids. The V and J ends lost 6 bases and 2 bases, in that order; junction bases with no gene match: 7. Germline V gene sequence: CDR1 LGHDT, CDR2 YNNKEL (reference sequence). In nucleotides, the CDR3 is TGTGCCAGCAGTCGGAGCGGGGGACTCACAGATACGCAGTATTTT. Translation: CASSRSGGLTDTQYF.

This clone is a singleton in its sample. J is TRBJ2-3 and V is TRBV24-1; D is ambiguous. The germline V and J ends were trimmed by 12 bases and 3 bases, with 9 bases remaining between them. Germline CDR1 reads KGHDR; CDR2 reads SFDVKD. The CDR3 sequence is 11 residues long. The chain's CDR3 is CAPTETDTQYF. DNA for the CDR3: TGTGCCCCCACGGAGACAGATACGCAGTATTTT.

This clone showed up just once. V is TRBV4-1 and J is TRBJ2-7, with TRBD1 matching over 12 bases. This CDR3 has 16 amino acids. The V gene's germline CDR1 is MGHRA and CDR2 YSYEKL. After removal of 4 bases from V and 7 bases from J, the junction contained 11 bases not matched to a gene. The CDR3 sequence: CASSPLRDRGRGEQYF. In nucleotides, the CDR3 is TGCGCCAGCAGCCCACTCCGGGACAGGGGGCGAGGAGAGCAGTACTTC.

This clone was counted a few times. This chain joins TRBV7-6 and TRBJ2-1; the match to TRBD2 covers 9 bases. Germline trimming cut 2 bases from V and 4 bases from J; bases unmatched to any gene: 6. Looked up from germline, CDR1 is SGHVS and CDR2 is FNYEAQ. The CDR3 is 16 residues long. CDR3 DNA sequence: TGTGCCAGCAGCTTACGAAGCGGGGGGCGATACAATGAGCAGTTCTTC. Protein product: CASSLRSGGRYNEQFF. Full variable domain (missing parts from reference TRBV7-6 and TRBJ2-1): GAGVSQSPRYKVTKRGQDVALRCDPISGHVSLYWYRQALGQGPEFLTYFNYEAQQDKSGLPNDRFSAERPEGSISTLTIQRTEQRDSAMYRCASSLRSGGRYNEQFFGPGTRLTVL.

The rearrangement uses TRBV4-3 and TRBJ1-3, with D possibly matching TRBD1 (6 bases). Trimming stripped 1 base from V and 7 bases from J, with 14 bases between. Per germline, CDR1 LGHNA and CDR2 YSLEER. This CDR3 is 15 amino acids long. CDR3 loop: CASSQGLGAANTIYF. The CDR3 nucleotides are TGCGCCAGCAGCCAAGGGTTGGGGGCGGCGAACACCATATATTTT.

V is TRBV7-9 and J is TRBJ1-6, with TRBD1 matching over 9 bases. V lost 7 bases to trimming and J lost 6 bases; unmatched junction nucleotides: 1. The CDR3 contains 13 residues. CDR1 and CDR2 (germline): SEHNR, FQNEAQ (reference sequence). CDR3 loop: CASTTGGNSPLHF. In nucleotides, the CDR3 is TGTGCCAGCACGACAGGGGGTAATTCACCCCTCCACTTT.

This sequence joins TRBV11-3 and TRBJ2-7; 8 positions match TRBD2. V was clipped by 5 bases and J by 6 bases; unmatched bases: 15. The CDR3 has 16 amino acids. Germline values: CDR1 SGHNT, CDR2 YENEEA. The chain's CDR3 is CASSLFERESPFEQYF. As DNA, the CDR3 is TGTGCCAGCAGCCTCTTTGAGCGGGAGTCCCCCTTCGAGCAGTACTTC.

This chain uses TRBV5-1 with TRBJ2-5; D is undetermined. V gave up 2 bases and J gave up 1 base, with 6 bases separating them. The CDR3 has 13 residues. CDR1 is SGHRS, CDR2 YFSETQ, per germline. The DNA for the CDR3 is TGCGCCAGCAGCTTACAGCCCCAAGAGACCCAGTACTTC. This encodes CASSLQPQETQYF.

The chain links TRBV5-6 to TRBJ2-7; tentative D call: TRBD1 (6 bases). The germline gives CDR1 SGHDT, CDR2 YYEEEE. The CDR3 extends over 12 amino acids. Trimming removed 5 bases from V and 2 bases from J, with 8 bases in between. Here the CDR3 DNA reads TGTGCCAGCAGTCCAGGGGCCTACGAGCAGTACTTC. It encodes CASSPGAYEQYF.

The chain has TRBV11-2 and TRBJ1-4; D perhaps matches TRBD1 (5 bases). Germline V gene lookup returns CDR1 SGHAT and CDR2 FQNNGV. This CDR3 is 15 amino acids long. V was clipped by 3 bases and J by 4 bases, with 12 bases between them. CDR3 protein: CASSLAGTFNEKLFF. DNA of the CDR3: TGTGCCAGCAGCTTGGCCGGGACGTTTAATGAAAAACTGTTTTTT.

CDR3 DNA: TGTGCCAGCAGTGAGTCGGGTTCAGATACGCAGTATTTT. Its translation is CASSESGSDTQYF. The chain couples TRBV25-1 to TRBJ2-3; no reliable D call. Deletions cut 3 bases from V and 4 bases from J, with 8 bases between. Germline V gene lookup returns CDR1 MGHDK and CDR2 SYGVNS. This CDR3 is built from 13 residues. The full variable domain, completed using reference TRBV25-1 and TRBJ2-3, is EADIYQTPRYLVIGTGKKITLECSQTMGHDKMYWYQQDPGMELHLIHYSYGVNSTEKGDLSSESTVSRIRTEHFPLTLESARPSHTSQYLCASSESGSDTQYFGPGTRLTVL.

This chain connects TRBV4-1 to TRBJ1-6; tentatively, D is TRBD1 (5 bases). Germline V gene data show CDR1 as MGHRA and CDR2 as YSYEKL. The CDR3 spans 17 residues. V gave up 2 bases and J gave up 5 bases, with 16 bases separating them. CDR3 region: CASSQSFYRSNNSPLHF. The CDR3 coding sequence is TGCGCCAGCAGCCAAAGTTTTTACAGGAGTAATAATTCACCCCTCCACTTT.

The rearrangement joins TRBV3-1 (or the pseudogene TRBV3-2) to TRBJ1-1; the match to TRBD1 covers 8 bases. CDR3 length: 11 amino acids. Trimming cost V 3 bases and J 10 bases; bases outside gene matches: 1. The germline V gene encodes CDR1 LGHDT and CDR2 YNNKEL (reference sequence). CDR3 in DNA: TGTGCCAGCAGCCATACAGGGGGAGCTTTCTTT. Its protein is CASSHTGGAFF.

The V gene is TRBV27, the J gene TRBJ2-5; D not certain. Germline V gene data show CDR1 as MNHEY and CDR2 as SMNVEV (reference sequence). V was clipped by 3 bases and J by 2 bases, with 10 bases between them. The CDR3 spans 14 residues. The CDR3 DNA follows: TGTGCCAGCAGTTTTGGGGTGTCGCAAGAGACCCAGTACTTC. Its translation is CASSFGVSQETQYF.

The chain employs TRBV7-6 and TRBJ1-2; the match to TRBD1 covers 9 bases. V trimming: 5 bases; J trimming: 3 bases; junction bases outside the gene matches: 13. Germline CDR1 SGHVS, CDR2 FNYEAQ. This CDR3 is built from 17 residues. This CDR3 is CASSLDRGFVLDYGYTF. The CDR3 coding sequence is TGTGCCAGCAGCCTGGACAGGGGATTTGTTCTAGACTATGGCTACACCTTC.

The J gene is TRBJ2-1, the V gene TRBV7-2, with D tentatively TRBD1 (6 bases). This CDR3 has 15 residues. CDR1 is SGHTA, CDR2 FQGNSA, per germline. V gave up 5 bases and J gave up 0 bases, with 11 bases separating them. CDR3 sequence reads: CASSQGTVSYNEQFF. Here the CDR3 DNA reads TGTGCCAGCAGCCAGGGGACGGTCTCCTACAATGAGCAGTTCTTC.

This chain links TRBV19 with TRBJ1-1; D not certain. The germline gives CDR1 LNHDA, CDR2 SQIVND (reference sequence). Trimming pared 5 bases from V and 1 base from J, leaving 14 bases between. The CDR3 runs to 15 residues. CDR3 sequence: CASSPKGRGNTEAFF. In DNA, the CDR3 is TGTGCCAGTAGTCCAAAAGGGCGCGGGAACACTGAAGCTTTCTTT.

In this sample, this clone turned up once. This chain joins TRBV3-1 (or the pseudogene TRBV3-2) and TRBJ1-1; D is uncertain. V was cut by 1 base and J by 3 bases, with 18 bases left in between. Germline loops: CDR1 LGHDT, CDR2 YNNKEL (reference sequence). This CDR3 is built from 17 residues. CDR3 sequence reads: CASSQVGWHNTHTEAFF. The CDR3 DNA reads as TGTGCCAGCAGCCAAGTCGGATGGCACAACACCCACACTGAAGCTTTCTTT.

CDR3 in amino acids: CASSAGTGEGYEQYF. Written as DNA, the CDR3 is TGTGCCAGCAGCGCTGGGACAGGGGAAGGCTACGAGCAGTACTTC. The chain combines TRBV7-3 with TRBJ2-7; 10 bases match TRBD1. The CDR3 length is 15 residues. V lost 5 bases and J lost 3; bases outside the gene matches: 7. Germline CDR1 reads SGHTA; CDR2 reads FQGTGA.

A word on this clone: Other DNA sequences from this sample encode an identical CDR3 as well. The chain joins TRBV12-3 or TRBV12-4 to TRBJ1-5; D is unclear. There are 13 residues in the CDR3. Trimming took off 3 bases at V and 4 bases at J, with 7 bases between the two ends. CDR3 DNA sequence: TGTGCCAGCAGTTTTGGAGGAAATCAGCCCCAGCATTTT. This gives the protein CASSFGGNQPQHF.

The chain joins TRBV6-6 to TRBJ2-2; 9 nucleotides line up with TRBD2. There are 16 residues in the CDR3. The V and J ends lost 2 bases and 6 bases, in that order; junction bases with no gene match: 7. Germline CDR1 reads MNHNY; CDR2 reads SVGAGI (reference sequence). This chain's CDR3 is CASSYAGGPSSGELFF. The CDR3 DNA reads TGTGCCAGCAGTTACGCGGGAGGGCCTAGTTCCGGGGAGCTGTTTTTT.

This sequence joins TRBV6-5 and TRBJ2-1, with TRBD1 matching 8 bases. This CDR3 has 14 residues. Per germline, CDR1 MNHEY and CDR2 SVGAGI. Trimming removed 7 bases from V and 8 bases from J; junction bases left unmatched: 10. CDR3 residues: CASIPLDRGYEQFF. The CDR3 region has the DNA TGTGCCAGCATCCCTCTTGACAGGGGCTATGAGCAGTTCTTC.

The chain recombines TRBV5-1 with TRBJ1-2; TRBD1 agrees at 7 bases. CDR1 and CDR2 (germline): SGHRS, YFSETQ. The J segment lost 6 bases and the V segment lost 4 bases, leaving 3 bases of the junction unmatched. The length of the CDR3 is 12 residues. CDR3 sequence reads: CASSLGQNGYTF. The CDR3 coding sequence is TGCGCCAGCAGCCTGGGACAGAATGGCTACACCTTC.

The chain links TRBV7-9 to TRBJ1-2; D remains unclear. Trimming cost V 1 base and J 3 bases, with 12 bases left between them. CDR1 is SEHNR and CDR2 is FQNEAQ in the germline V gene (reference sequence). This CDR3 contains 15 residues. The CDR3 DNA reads TGTGCCAGCAGCTTAGTGTCCCTCGCGGACTATGGCTACACCTTC. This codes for CASSLVSLADYGYTF.

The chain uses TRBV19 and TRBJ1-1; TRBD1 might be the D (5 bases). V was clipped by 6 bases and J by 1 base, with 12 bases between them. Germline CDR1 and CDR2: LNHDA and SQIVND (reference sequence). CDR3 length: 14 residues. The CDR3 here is CASSKRGENTEAFF. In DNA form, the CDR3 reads TGTGCCAGTAGCAAACGGGGGGAGAACACTGAAGCTTTCTTT.

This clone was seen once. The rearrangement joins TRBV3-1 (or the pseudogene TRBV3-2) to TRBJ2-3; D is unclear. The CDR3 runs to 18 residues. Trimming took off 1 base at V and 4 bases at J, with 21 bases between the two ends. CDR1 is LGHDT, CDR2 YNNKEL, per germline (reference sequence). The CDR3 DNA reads TGTGCCAGCAGCCAAGCGAGGTGCTTGGGTCGCCGGTCAGATACGCAGTATTTT. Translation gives CASSQARCLGRRSDTQYF.

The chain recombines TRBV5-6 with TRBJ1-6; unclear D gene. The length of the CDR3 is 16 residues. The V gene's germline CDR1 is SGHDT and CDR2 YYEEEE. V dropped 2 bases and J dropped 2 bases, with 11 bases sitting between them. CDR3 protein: CASSFGDRTYNSPLHF. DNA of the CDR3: TGTGCCAGCAGCTTCGGGGATCGGACCTATAATTCACCCCTCCACTTT.